These T cell receptor beta chains were read from a single sample in a study of cytomegalovirus exposure and HLA in healthy donors. Libraries were prepared by immunoSEQ multiplex PCR; TCRdb keeps only in-frame clonotypes and omits some of them. The sample comprises some 130,000 clones, approximately 83% of which are singletons, and around 3.1% rests with the top ten. Sequencing used PBMCs. The receptor source for this set is a man in his forties in good health and CMV-seronegative. Both conserved end residues are part of each CDR3. The D gene is left open where the match is weak. The size entry is marked missing in some rows and otherwise reads once, few, many or a size class.

D gene	J gene	V gene	clone size	CDR3 protein	CDR3 DNA
-	TRBJ2-6	TRBV5-4	-	CASSSPGQPGANVLTF	TGTGCCAGCAGCTCCCCGGGACAACCTGGGGCCAACGTCCTGACTTTC
-	TRBJ2-6	TRBV28	-	CASLPGGSGANVLTF	TGTGCCAGTCTTCCTGGGGGGTCTGGGGCCAACGTCCTGACTTTC
TRBD2	TRBJ2-3	TRBV5-6	-	CASSLVAGVLDTQYF	TGTGCCAGCAGCTTGGTAGCGGGAGTGTTAGATACGCAGTATTTT
TRBD2	TRBJ2-7	TRBV19	once	CASSIKLAGVFEQYF	TGTGCCAGTAGTATTAAGCTAGCGGGAGTTTTCGAGCAGTACTTC
-	TRBJ2-7	TRBV7-2	-	CASSFRSYEQYF	TGTGCCAGCAGCTTCAGATCCTACGAGCAGTACTTC
-	TRBJ1-5	TRBV28	-	CASSYKQGTGPQHF	TGTGCCAGCAGCTATAAACAGGGCACGGGGCCCCAGCATTTT
-	TRBJ2-5	TRBV9	-	CASSPRLSLQETQYF	TGTGCCAGCAGCCCCCGACTCTCCCTACAAGAGACCCAGTACTTC
TRBD2	TRBJ2-3	TRBV7-6	-	CASSLRTRTDTQYF	TGTGCCAGCAGTTTACGGACTAGGACCGATACGCAGTATTTT
TRBD1	TRBJ2-7	TRBV11-3	-	CASSTTGTGGAEQYF	TGTGCCAGCAGCACGACCGGGACAGGGGGGGCCGAGCAGTACTTC
-	TRBJ2-1	TRBV7-2	-	CASSLSPKQFF	TGTGCCAGCAGCTTATCCCCAAAGCAGTTCTTC
-	TRBJ2-1	TRBV7-2	-	CASSLRRGGVYNEQFF	TGTGCCAGCAGCTTGCGACGCGGAGGAGTTTACAATGAGCAGTTCTTC
TRBD2	TRBJ2-5	TRBV5-4	-	CASSLGGDSETQYF	TGTGCCAGCAGCCTCGGGGGGGATTCGGAGACCCAGTACTTC
-	TRBJ2-5	TRBV5-1	-	CASSPQVTQKQETQYF	TGCGCCAGCAGCCCACAGGTCACACAAAAACAAGAGACCCAGTACTTC
-	TRBJ2-1	TRBV7-2	-	CASSSPGNYNEQFF	TGTGCCAGCAGCTCGCCGGGTAACTACAATGAGCAGTTCTTC
TRBD2	TRBJ2-1	TRBV30	-	CAWSACGRFYNEQFF	TGTGCCTGGAGTGCATGCGGGAGGTTTTACAATGAGCAGTTCTTC
-	TRBJ1-2	TRBV11-3	-	CASSLGDSGPYGYTF	TGTGCCAGCAGCTTGGGGGACTCCGGACCCTATGGCTACACCTTC
-	TRBJ2-1	TRBV29-1	-	CSGEASSYNEQFF	TGCAGCGGGGAGGCGAGCTCCTACAATGAGCAGTTCTTC
TRBD2	TRBJ2-1	TRBV4-2	few	CASSQETGGPDEQFF	TGTGCCAGCAGCCAAGAAACGGGAGGGCCGGATGAGCAGTTCTTC
-	TRBJ1-2	TRBV5-4	-	CASSGMGGGNGYTF	TGTGCCAGCAGCGGAATGGGCGGGGGGAATGGCTACACCTTC
TRBD1	TRBJ2-5	TRBV7-7	-	CASSLGRQGVGEAQYF	TGTGCCAGCAGCTTAGGGCGACAGGGGGTCGGGGAGGCCCAGTACTTC
-	TRBJ1-2	TRBV6-1	once	CASSEIRPGGYTF	TGTGCCAGCAGTGAAATACGGCCCGGGGGCTACACCTTC
TRBD1	TRBJ2-3	TRBV19	-	CASSPGTGTDTQYF	TGTGCCAGTAGTCCCGGGACAGGGACAGATACGCAGTATTTT
TRBD1	TRBJ2-1	TRBV19	-	CASTDRGIEQFF	TGTGCCAGTACAGACAGGGGAATAGAGCAGTTCTTC
-	TRBJ2-2	TRBV7-8	-	CASSLGGAGELFF	TGTGCCAGCAGCTTAGGCGGGGCCGGGGAGCTGTTTTTT
TRBD2	TRBJ2-7	TRBV4-3	once	CASSQEEGLAGNYEQYF	TGCGCCAGCAGCCAAGAGGAGGGACTAGCGGGGAACTACGAGCAGTACTTC